This T cell receptor (beta chain) was observed in a study of immune evolution from preneoplasia to lung adenocarcinoma. Study outcomes and limitations: From normal lung to invasive adenocarcinoma, top clone frequencies appeared to decrease.

The germline CDR1 and CDR2 sequences are SGDLS and YYNGEE. The ends lost 1 base at V and 6 bases at J; junction bases unmatched: 6. There are 15 residues in the CDR3. Assay used: immunoSEQ multiplex PCR; TCRdb lists only in-frame clones, some missing. The profile shows a few thousand clones, roughly 77% of them singletons. This clone came up once. The antigen remains undetermined. Patient tissue came from resections in Japan or China, 2014–2017. The TCR originated in a person aged 60-79 years with lung adenocarcinoma. The sample was FFPE adjacent normal lung tissue. V and J are TRBV9 and TRBJ2-2; 7 bases align to TRBD2. CDR3 nucleotides: TGTGCCAGCAGCGTATCTGGGAGGGAGGCCGGGGAGCTGTTTTTT. It encodes CASSVSGREAGELFF.